This TCR beta chain was found in a study of blood T cell repertoires in COVID-19. Across the whole study: Sources were T cells, B-cell-depleted T cells, or PBMCs; the material itself was cDNA or gDNA.

Germline values: CDR1 LNHDA, CDR2 SQIVND (reference sequence). V dropped 6 bases and J dropped 6 bases, with 14 bases sitting between them. CDR3 size: 13 residues. Sequencing used immunoSEQ multiplex PCR; TCRdb keeps in-frame clones, though not all of them. The sample yields nearly 110,000 clones, around nine tenths seen once. The sequenced sample consisted of peripheral blood. The chain couples TRBV19 to TRBJ1-1; no clear D gene. The sequence was collected from a woman aged 25-40 years with acute or convalescent COVID-19. The CDR3 DNA follows: TGTGCCAGTAGCTCAAGGAAGGGAGCTGAAGCTTTCTTT. This encodes CASSSRKGAEAFF.